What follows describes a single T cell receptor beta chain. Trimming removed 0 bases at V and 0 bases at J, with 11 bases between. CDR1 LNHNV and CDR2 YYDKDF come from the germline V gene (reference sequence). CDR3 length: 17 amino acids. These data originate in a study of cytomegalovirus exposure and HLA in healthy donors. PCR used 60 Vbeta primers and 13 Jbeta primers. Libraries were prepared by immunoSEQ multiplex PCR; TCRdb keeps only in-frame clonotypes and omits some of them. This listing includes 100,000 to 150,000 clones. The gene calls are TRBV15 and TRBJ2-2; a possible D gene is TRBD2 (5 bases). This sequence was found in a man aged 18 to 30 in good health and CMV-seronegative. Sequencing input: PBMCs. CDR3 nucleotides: TGTGCCACCAGCAGAGATAGCTTGGGAGCGAACACCGGGGAGCTGTTTTTT. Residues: CATSRDSLGANTGELFF. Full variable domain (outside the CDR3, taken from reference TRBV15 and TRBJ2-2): DAMVIQNPRYQVTQFGKPVTLSCSQTLNHNVMYWYQQKSSQAPKLLFHYYDKDFNNEADTPDNFQSRRPNTSFCFLDIRSPGLGDTAMYLCATSRDSLGANTGELFFGEGSRLTVL.